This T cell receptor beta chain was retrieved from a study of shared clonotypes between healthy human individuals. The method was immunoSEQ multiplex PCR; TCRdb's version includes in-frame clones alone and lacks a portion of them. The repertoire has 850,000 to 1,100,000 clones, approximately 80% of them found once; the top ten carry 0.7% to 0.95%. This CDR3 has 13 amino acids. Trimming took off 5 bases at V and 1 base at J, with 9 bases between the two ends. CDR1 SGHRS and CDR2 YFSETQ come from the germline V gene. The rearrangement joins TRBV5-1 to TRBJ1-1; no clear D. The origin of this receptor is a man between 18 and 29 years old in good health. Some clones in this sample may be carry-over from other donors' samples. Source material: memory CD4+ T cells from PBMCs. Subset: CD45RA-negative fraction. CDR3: CASRAERNTEAFF. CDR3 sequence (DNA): TGCGCCAGCAGAGCAGAGAGGAACACTGAAGCTTTCTTT. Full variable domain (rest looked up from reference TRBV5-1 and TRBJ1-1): KAGVTQTPRYLIKTRGQQVTLSCSPISGHRSVSWYQQTPGQGLQFLFEYFSETQRNKGNFPGRFSGRQFSNSRSEMNVSTLELGDSALYLCASRAERNTEAFFGQGTRLTVV.